The 26 T cell receptor beta chains reported below all come from one sample, sequenced in a study of blood T cell repertoires in COVID-19. Profiled with immunoSEQ multiplex PCR; TCRdb holds only in-frame clones, not every one. The repertoire has some 180,000 clones, around 85% of them found once; the top ten carry approximately 13%. The specimen sequenced was peripheral blood. The receptors derive from a man in his fifties who had recovered from COVID-19.

The V gene is TRBV6-6, the J gene TRBJ2-2; 7 nucleotides agree with TRBD1. The CDR3 sequence is 13 residues long. Germline V CDR1 and CDR2: MNHNY, SVGAGI (reference sequence). With 6 bases clipped from V and 7 bases from J, the junction kept 5 bases outside the gene matches. The CDR3 here is CASRLTGDGELFF. Here the CDR3 DNA reads TGTGCCAGCAGACTCACAGGGGACGGGGAGCTGTTTTTT.

This chain connects TRBV30 to TRBJ2-1; weak D call: TRBD1 (6 bases). V lost 0 bases to trimming and J lost 2 bases, with 11 bases between them. This CDR3 region has 15 residues. Germline assignment: CDR1 GTSNPN and CDR2 SVGIG (reference sequence). The CDR3 reads CAWSVPQGTYNEQFF. CDR3 coding DNA: TGTGCCTGGAGTGTACCACAGGGAACCTACAATGAGCAGTTCTTC.

V is TRBV15 and J is TRBJ2-3; 7 nucleotides match TRBD2. The CDR3 sequence is 15 residues long. In germline, CDR1 is LNHNV, CDR2 YYDKDF (reference sequence). Trimming at V came to 8 bases and at J to 1 base, leaving 9 bases not matched to a gene. This CDR3 is CATVEKRDGTDTQYF. DNA for the CDR3: TGTGCCACCGTGGAAAAGCGGGACGGCACAGATACGCAGTATTTT.

The chain recombines TRBV7-2 with TRBJ2-4, with D unclear. The CDR3 sequence is 16 residues long. Trimming took 1 base from V and 0 from J, leaving 10 bases between them. Germline assignment: CDR1 SGHTA and CDR2 FQGNSA. In nucleotides, the CDR3 is TGTGCCAGCAGCTTAGAGGCAGGTATAGCCAAAAACATTCAGTACTTC. Translation gives CASSLEAGIAKNIQYF.

The V and J genes are TRBV5-6 and TRBJ1-5; 8 positions agree with TRBD1. The CDR3 is 14 residues long. The V segment lost 4 bases and the J segment 7 bases; nucleotides outside the gene matches: 7. Germline V CDR1 and CDR2: SGHDT, YYEEEE. As DNA, the CDR3 is TGTGCCAGCAGCCGGGGACAGGCAAGACAGCCCCAGCATTTT. Protein product: CASSRGQARQPQHF.

V usage is TRBV10-2 and J usage is TRBJ1-6; 9 bases are shared with TRBD1. J was trimmed by 0 bases and V by 6 bases; bases with no gene match: 6. Germline V lookup: CDR1 WSHSY, CDR2 SAAADI. There are 17 residues in the CDR3. The DNA for the CDR3 is TGCGCCAGCAGGGACAGGGGATCTGACTCCTATAATTCACCCCTCCACTTT. Residues: CASRDRGSDSYNSPLHF.

V usage is TRBV10-3 and J usage is TRBJ2-3; 13 bases line up with TRBD2. The CDR3 runs 17 residues. The junction had 7 bases not matched to a gene; V was cut back by 6 bases and J by 1 base. Germline CDR1 reads ENHRY; CDR2 reads SYGVKD. The CDR3 protein is CAIRAGTSGIRTDTQYF. CDR3 DNA sequence: TGTGCCATCAGAGCCGGGACTAGCGGGATCCGCACAGATACGCAGTATTTT.

The chain links TRBV7-2 to TRBJ2-7; TRBD2 matches 10 bases. CDR1 SGHTA and CDR2 FQGNSA come from the germline V gene. This CDR3 is 17 amino acids long. J was trimmed by 1 base and V by 2 bases; bases with no gene match: 8. This chain's CDR3 is CASSLMVTSGSSYEQYF. The CDR3 nucleotides read TGTGCCAGCAGCTTAATGGTGACTAGCGGGTCGTCCTACGAGCAGTACTTC.

The rearrangement joins TRBV5-1 to TRBJ2-1; TRBD2 matches 9 bases. CDR1 is SGHRS, CDR2 YFSETQ, per germline. Trimming removed 3 bases from V and 7 bases from J; junction bases left unmatched: 14. This CDR3 region has 17 residues. The CDR3 loop reads CASSSRILSAGGNEQFF. CDR3 nucleotide sequence: TGCGCCAGCAGCTCCCGGATCCTAAGCGCGGGGGGGAATGAGCAGTTCTTC. The full variable domain, its missing parts supplied by reference TRBV5-1 and TRBJ2-1, is KAGVTQTPRYLIKTRGQQVTLSCSPISGHRSVSWYQQTPGQGLQFLFEYFSETQRNKGNFPGRFSGRQFSNSRSEMNVSTLELGDSALYLCASSSRILSAGGNEQFFGPGTRLTVL.

This sequence joins TRBV4-1 and TRBJ2-7; the D gene is possibly TRBD1 (5 bases). The CDR3 length is 15 residues. The germline CDR1 and CDR2 sequences are MGHRA and YSYEKL. Deletions cut 1 base from V and 3 bases from J, with 13 bases between. This chain's CDR3 is CASSQVATENYEQYF. Written as DNA, the CDR3 is TGCGCCAGCAGCCAAGTGGCGACAGAAAACTACGAGCAGTACTTC.

The chain has TRBV29-1 and TRBJ1-1, with 8 bases fitting TRBD1. V was clipped by 5 bases and J by 5 bases; unmatched bases: 7. Per germline, CDR1 SQVTM and CDR2 ANQGSEA. The CDR3 covers 13 residues. The CDR3 DNA is TGCAGCGTTATCACAGGGGGGATGACTGAAGCTTTCTTT. It specifies CSVITGGMTEAFF. Full variable domain (remainder filled in from reference TRBV29-1 and TRBJ1-1): SAVISQKPSRDICQRGTSLTIQCQVDSQVTMMFWYRQQPGQSLTLIATANQGSEATYESGFVIDKFPISRPNLTFSTLTVSNMSPEDSSIYLCSVITGGMTEAFFGQGTRLTVV.

This clone appeared a few times. The chain is built from TRBV6-2 or TRBV6-3 and TRBJ2-1; 12 positions match TRBD2. CDR3 length: 15 amino acids. Unmatched junction bases numbered 2, after V lost 2 bases and J lost 6 bases. Germline V gene sequence: CDR1 MNHEY, CDR2 SVGEGT. For the CDR3, the DNA is TGTGCCAGCAGTTACGCGACTAGCGGGGGCAATGAGCAGTTCTTC. Protein: CASSYATSGGNEQFF.

The chain carries TRBV7-3 and TRBJ2-1; 8 nucleotides agree with TRBD2. The V gene end was trimmed by 4 bases and the J gene end by 10 bases; junction bases not matched to a gene: 9. The CDR3 covers 14 residues. CDR1 SGHTA and CDR2 FQGTGA come from the germline V gene. The CDR3 DNA sequence: TGTGCCAGCAGCTCCGACCTATCGGGAGGGGAGCAGTTCTTC. Its protein is CASSSDLSGGEQFF. The full variable domain, in which reference TRBV7-3 and TRBJ2-1 provide the parts outside the CDR3, is GAGVSQTPSNKVTEKGKYVELRCDPISGHTALYWYRQSLGQGPEFLIYFQGTGAADDSGLPNDRFFAVRPEGSVSTLKIQRTERGDSAVYLCASSSDLSGGEQFFGPGTRLTVL.

V is TRBV30 and J is TRBJ2-2; possibly TRBD2 for D (6 bases). The V and J ends lost 2 bases and 4 bases respectively, with 8 bases between them. CDR1 is GTSNPN and CDR2 is SVGIG in the germline V gene (reference sequence). The CDR3 spans 13 residues. The chain's CDR3 is CAWSRLVTGELFF. DNA of the CDR3: TGTGCCTGGAGTCGACTAGTCACCGGGGAGCTGTTTTTT.

The genes are TRBV27 and TRBJ2-7; 9 positions match TRBD1. The germline gives CDR1 MNHEY, CDR2 SMNVEV (reference sequence). Trimming at V came to 5 bases and at J to 7 bases, leaving 9 bases not matched to a gene. The CDR3 covers 14 residues. The CDR3 DNA follows: TGTGCCAGCAGTCAAAACAGGGGGCTTAGGGAGCAGTACTTC. Encoded protein: CASSQNRGLREQYF.

This chain links TRBV27 with TRBJ2-1; tentatively, D is TRBD1 (6 bases). The CDR3 loop spans 12 amino acids. Germline V gene data show CDR1 as MNHEY and CDR2 as SMNVEV (reference sequence). Trimming shortened V by 7 bases and J by 6 bases, and 10 bases separated the two germline ends. The chain's CDR3 is CASKSGVNEQFF. DNA for the CDR3: TGTGCCAGCAAGTCAGGGGTCAATGAGCAGTTCTTC.

The CDR3 sequence is CSVRESGNTIYF. CDR3 DNA sequence: TGCAGCGTTCGGGAATCTGGAAACACCATATATTTT. This rearrangement joins TRBV29-1 to TRBJ1-3; D is ambiguous. The V gene's germline CDR1 is SQVTM and CDR2 ANQGSEA. The CDR3 covers 12 residues. The V end was cut by 5 bases, the J end by 1 base, with 6 bases between.

The chain is built from TRBV14 and TRBJ2-1, with 9 bases identical to TRBD2. V shed 4 bases, J shed 6 bases, and the junction held 13 bases outside the gene matches. From germline, CDR1 is SGHDN and CDR2 FVKESK. This CDR3 comprises 17 residues. CDR3 sequence reads: CASSPGPGGGRANEQFF. CDR3 bases: TGTGCCAGCAGCCCCGGGCCGGGGGGCGGGAGGGCCAATGAGCAGTTCTTC.

This chain connects TRBV5-1 to TRBJ2-7; TRBD2 is a possible D gene (6 bases). From germline, CDR1 is SGHRS and CDR2 YFSETQ. The CDR3 totals 16 residues. V lost 4 bases and J 2 bases, leaving 19 bases between the germline ends. The CDR3 protein is CASSLYWGTQTYEQYF. CDR3 coding DNA: TGCGCCAGCAGCCTTTACTGGGGGACTCAAACCTACGAGCAGTACTTC.

The chain is built from TRBV18 and TRBJ2-2; 9 bases line up with TRBD2. Germline trimming cut 3 bases from V and 4 bases from J; bases unmatched to any gene: 3. From germline, CDR1 is KGHSH and CDR2 LQKENI. The CDR3 has 15 residues. The CDR3 sequence is CASSPLAGTTGELFF. The CDR3 DNA is TGTGCCAGCTCACCGCTAGCGGGGACCACCGGGGAGCTGTTTTTT.

The chain couples TRBV5-1 to TRBJ2-7; no definite D call. The V gene lost 1 base and the J gene lost 2 bases, with 7 bases spanning the gap. The CDR3 loop spans 13 amino acids. CDR1 and CDR2 from the germline V gene are SGHRS and YFSETQ. The CDR3 sequence: CASSLTVAYEQYF. In DNA form, the CDR3 reads TGCGCCAGCAGCTTGACAGTGGCCTACGAGCAGTACTTC.

This sequence joins TRBV19 and TRBJ2-7, with 8 bases lining up with TRBD2. The germline V gene has CDR1 LNHDA and CDR2 SQIVND (reference sequence). Losses at the gene ends were 5 bases for V and 6 bases for J; bases not matched to a gene: 9. There are 14 residues in the CDR3. The CDR3 DNA is TGTGCCAGTAGTTCCGCGGGAGGCGCCGGCGAGCAGTACTTC. It yields the protein CASSSAGGAGEQYF.

The chain uses TRBV7-3 and TRBJ2-3; D is perhaps TRBD1 (8 bases). This CDR3 is built from 16 residues. CDR1 is SGHTA, CDR2 FQGTGA, per germline. V lost 5 bases, J lost 6 bases, and 21 bases lay in between. CDR3 nucleotide sequence: TGTGCCAGCAGCGCATGGACAGGGAGGGATTCGGATACGCAGTATTTT. Amino acids: CASSAWTGRDSDTQYF.

This clone was detected only once. The J gene is TRBJ2-1, the V gene TRBV24-1, with TRBD1 as a possible D gene (5 bases). Trimming left V 5 bases short and J 10 bases short, with 11 bases between. Germline V gives CDR1 KGHDR, CDR2 SFDVKD. The CDR3 consists of 12 residues. The CDR3 sequence: CATSARWGEQFF. The CDR3 DNA follows: TGTGCCACCAGTGCCCGGTGGGGCGAGCAGTTCTTC.

This rearrangement joins TRBV4-3 to TRBJ2-1; no clear D gene. V dropped 3 bases and J dropped 5 bases, with 2 bases sitting between them. This CDR3 contains 11 residues. CDR1 and CDR2 from the germline V gene are LGHNA and YSLEER. The CDR3 here is CASSHNNEQFF. Written as DNA, the CDR3 is TGCGCCAGCAGCCACAACAATGAGCAGTTCTTC.

V and J are TRBV19 and TRBJ1-2; maybe TRBD1 (5 bases). Germline V gene sequence: CDR1 LNHDA, CDR2 SQIVND (reference sequence). The V end lost 5 bases, the J end lost 3 bases, and 13 bases lay between the germline ends. CDR3 size: 14 residues. The CDR3 sequence is CASSGPSRDYGYTF. The CDR3 nucleotides read TGTGCCAGTAGTGGTCCCAGCAGGGACTATGGCTACACCTTC.